This T cell receptor (beta chain) was recorded in a study of CXCR3-negative and CXCR3-positive naive CD8 T cells. The study made its TRB cDNA libraries by 5' RACE, adding UMI labels. Using the 5' RACE reads, TCRdb records one entry per CDR3 protein without DNA. The data include about 70,000 distinct CDR3 sequences; the top ten clones carry approximately 0.71%. Regarding this clonotype: Its antigen is unknown.

Study-level findings and limits: More hydrophobic TRB CDR3s were found in CXCR3-positive naive cells than in CXCR3-negative naive cells. The naive subsets expressed comparable surface CD5, and the authors inferred TCR strength from TRB CDR3 properties.

The germline V gene encodes CDR1 MNHEY and CDR2 SMNVEV (reference sequence). The CDR3 is 16 residues long. V usage is TRBV27 and J usage is TRBJ2-5; lacking DNA, the TRBD2 call made by TCRdb goes unchecked. This clonotype was obtained from a human donor in good health. Some clones in this sample may be carry-over from other donors' samples. Input material: naive CXCR3+ CD8+ T cells from blood. The subset is: CD45RO-CCR7+CD27+CD95- naive CD8+ T cells expressing CXCR3 (TNR3+). This CDR3 reads CASRGLAGGPLETQYF.